These T cell receptor beta chains were read from a single sample in a study of blood T cell repertoires in COVID-19. Libraries were prepared by immunoSEQ multiplex PCR; TCRdb keeps only in-frame clonotypes and omits some of them. The sample lists some 74,000 clones, around 90% occurring once. The specimen was peripheral blood. These receptors were obtained from a man aged 45-60 years with acute or convalescent COVID-19. Both conserved end residues are part of each CDR3. D genes are given only for firm matches. Expanded clones get a size class; other rows say once, few or many, or leave the size out.

TRBV5-8	-	TRBJ2-1	-	TGTGCCAGCAGCCCTACAGGTAGGGATTACAATGAGCAGTTCTTC	CASSPTGRDYNEQFF
TRBV30	-	TRBJ2-7	-	TGTGCCGGGACAACAGGGTCCTCCGAGCAGTACTTC	CAGTTGSSEQYF
TRBV19	TRBD1	TRBJ1-6	-	TGTGCCAGTAGTACTCAAGGACAGGGTACTTCACCCCTCCACTTT	CASSTQGQGTSPLHF
TRBV4-2	-	TRBJ1-4	few	TGTGCCAGCAGCCAAGATGGTGACGGGGGGACTAATGAAAAACTGTTTTTT	CASSQDGDGGTNEKLFF
TRBV2	-	TRBJ1-1	-	TGTGCCAGCAGCGAAGGACTAGGCACTGAAGCTTTCTTT	CASSEGLGTEAFF
TRBV4-2	TRBD1	TRBJ1-2	-	TGTGCCAGCAGCGACTTGACAGGGGCGCCACTAAATGGCTACACCTTC	CASSDLTGAPLNGYTF
TRBV5-1	-	TRBJ1-1	-	TGCGCCAGCGCTCCCCAAGGAGCAGGGTATACTGAAGCTTTCTTT	CASAPQGAGYTEAFF
TRBV10-2	-	TRBJ1-4	-	TGCGCCAGCACCGAGGGCAGTGAAAAACTGTTTTTT	CASTEGSEKLFF
TRBV5-1	-	TRBJ2-6	-	TGCGCCAGCAGCTTGAAGGGGGCTGGGGCCAACGTCCTGACTTTC	CASSLKGAGANVLTF
TRBV27	-	TRBJ2-2	-	TGTGCCAGCAGATGGGGGGACAACACCGGGGAGCTGTTTTTT	CASRWGDNTGELFF